This TCR beta chain was documented in a study of blood T cell repertoires in COVID-19. Study in general: Specimens from acute and convalescent COVID-19 originated in the United States, Italy and Spain. T cells, B-cell-depleted T cells, or PBMCs provided the cDNA or gDNA that served as material.

Per the original data handling: How many nucleated cells were present was estimated from reference gene primer amplification. Produced via immunoSEQ multiplex PCR; TCRdb's table is partial and in-frame only. The DNA was the basis for D and trimming; V, J and clone size are from that table. The sample yields approximately 210,000 clones, less than 90% seen once. The sequence derives from a man aged 35-49 years with active or convalescent COVID-19. Source material: peripheral blood.

The CDR3 here is CASSFLQEYEQYF. The CDR3 DNA follows: TGCGCCAGCAGCTTTCTTCAGGAATACGAGCAGTACTTC. The V call is TRBV5-1, the J call TRBJ2-7; no reliable D call. The CDR3 spans 13 residues. CDR1 SGHRS and CDR2 YFSETQ come from the germline V gene. V lost 2 bases, J lost 4 bases, and 10 bases lay in between. Combining the CDR3 with reference TRBV5-1 and TRBJ2-7 gives the whole variable domain KAGVTQTPRYLIKTRGQQVTLSCSPISGHRSVSWYQQTPGQGLQFLFEYFSETQRNKGNFPGRFSGRQFSNSRSEMNVSTLELGDSALYLCASSFLQEYEQYFGPGTRLTVT.